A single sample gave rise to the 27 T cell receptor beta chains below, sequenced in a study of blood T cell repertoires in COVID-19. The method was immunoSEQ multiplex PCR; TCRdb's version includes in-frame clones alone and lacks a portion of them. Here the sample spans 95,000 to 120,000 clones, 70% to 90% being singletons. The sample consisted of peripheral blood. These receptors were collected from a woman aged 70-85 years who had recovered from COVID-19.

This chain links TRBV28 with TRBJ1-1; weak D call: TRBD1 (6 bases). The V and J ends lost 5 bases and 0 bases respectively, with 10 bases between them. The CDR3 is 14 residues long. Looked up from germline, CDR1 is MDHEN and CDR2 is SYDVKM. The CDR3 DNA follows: TGTGCCAGCAGTGATACAGGGATGAACACTGAAGCTTTCTTT. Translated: CASSDTGMNTEAFF.

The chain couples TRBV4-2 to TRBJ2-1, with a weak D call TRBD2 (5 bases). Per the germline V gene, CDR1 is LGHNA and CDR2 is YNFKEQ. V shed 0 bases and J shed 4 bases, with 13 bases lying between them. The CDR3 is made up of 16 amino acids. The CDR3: CASSQDVQTTYNEQFF. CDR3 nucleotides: TGTGCCAGCAGCCAAGATGTGCAGACTACTTACAATGAGCAGTTCTTC.

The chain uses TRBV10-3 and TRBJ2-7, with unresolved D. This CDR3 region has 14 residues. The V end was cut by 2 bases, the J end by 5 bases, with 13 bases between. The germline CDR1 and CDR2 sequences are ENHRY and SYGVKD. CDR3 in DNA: TGTGCCATCAGTGAGCCCCTGGCACCCGACGAGCAGTACTTC. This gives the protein CAISEPLAPDEQYF.

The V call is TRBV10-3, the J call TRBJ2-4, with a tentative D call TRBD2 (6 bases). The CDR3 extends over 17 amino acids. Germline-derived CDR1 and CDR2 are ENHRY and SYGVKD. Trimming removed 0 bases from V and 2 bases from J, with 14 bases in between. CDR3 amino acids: CAISESGPGGTKNIQYF. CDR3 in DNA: TGTGCCATCAGTGAGTCGGGCCCCGGGGGAACCAAAAACATTCAGTACTTC.

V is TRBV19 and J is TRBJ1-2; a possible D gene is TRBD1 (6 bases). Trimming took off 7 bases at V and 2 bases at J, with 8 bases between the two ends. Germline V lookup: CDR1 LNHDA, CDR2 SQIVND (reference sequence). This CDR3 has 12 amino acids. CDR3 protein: CASTTGNYGYTF. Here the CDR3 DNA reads TGTGCCAGTACAACAGGGAACTATGGCTACACCTTC.

CDR3 residues: CASSTATENFYGYTF. The CDR3 DNA reads as TGTGCCAGTAGTACAGCGACAGAAAACTTCTATGGCTACACCTTC. V usage is TRBV19 and J usage is TRBJ1-2; TRBD1 might be the D (5 bases). The CDR3 length is 15 residues. V was cut by 4 bases and J by 4 bases, with 16 bases left in between. Germline values: CDR1 LNHDA, CDR2 SQIVND (reference sequence).

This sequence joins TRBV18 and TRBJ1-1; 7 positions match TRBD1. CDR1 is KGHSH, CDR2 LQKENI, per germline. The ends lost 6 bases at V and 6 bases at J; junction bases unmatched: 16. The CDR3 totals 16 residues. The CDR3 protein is CASSRTGQSLRAEAFF. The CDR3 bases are TGTGCCAGCTCCCGCACGGGACAGTCTCTTCGGGCTGAAGCTTTCTTT.

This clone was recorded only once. CDR3 sequence reads: CAWQARNYEKLFF. The CDR3 DNA reads TGTGCCTGGCAGGCCCGAAACTATGAAAAACTGTTTTTT. The rearrangement joins TRBV30 to TRBJ1-4; D not certain. This CDR3 is built from 13 residues. Germline V lookup: CDR1 GTSNPN, CDR2 SVGIG (reference sequence). Trimming left V 5 bases short and J 6 bases short, with 13 bases between.

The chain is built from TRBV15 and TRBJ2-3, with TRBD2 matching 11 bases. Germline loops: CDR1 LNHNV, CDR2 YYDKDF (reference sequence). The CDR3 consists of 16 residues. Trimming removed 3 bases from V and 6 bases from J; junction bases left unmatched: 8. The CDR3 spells CATSRELAGDEDTQYF. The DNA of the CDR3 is TGTGCCACCAGCAGGGAACTAGCGGGGGACGAGGATACGCAGTATTTT.

CDR3 DNA sequence: TGTGCCAGCAGCACCGCCGAGGGACTCCACGGTGAAAAACTGTTTTTT. Amino acid sequence: CASSTAEGLHGEKLFF. This chain links TRBV4-2 with TRBJ1-4, with D possibly being TRBD1 (5 bases). V lost 5 bases and J lost 7, with 20 bases in between. The germline V gene encodes CDR1 LGHNA and CDR2 YNFKEQ. The CDR3 has 16 amino acids.

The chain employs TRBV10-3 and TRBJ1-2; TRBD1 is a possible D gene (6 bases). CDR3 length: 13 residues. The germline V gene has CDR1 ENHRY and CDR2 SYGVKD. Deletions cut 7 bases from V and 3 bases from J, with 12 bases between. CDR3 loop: CAITGTRDYGYTF. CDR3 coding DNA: TGTGCCATCACCGGGACACGGGACTATGGCTACACCTTC.

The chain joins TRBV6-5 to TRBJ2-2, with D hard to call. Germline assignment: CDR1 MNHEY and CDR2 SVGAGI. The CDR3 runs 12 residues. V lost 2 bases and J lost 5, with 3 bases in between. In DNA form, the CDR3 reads TGTGCCAGCAGTTACCTGACCGGGGAGCTGTTTTTT. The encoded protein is CASSYLTGELFF.

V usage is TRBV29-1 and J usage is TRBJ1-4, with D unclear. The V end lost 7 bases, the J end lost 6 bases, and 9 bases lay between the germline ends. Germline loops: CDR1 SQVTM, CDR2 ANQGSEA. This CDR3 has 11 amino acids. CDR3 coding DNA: TGCAGCGGAGAGATCGATGAAAAACTGTTTTTT. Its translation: CSGEIDEKLFF.

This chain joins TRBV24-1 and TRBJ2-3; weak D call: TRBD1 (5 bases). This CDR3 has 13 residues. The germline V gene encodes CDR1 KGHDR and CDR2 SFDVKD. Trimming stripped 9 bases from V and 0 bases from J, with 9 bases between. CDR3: CATSRVSTDTQYF. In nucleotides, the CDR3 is TGTGCCACCTCCAGGGTGAGCACAGATACGCAGTATTTT.

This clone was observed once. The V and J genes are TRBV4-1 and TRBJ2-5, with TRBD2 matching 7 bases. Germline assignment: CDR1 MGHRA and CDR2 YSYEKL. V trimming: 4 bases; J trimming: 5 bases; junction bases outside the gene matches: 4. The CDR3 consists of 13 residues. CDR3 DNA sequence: TGCGCCAGCAGCCTCGGGGGAGGGGAGACCCAGTACTTC. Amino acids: CASSLGGGETQYF.

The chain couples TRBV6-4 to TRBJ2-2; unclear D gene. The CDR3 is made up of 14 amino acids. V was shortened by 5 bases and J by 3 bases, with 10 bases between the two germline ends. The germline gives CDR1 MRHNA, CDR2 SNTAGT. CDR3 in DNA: TGTGCCAGCAGTTTAGAAGAGGACACCGGGGAGCTGTTTTTT. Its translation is CASSLEEDTGELFF.

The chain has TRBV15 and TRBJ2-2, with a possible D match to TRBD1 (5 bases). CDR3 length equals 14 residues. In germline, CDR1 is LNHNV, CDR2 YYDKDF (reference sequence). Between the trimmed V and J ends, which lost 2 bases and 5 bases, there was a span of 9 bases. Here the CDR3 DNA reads TGTGCCACCAGCAGACAGGGAAGTACCGGGGAGCTGTTTTTT. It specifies CATSRQGSTGELFF. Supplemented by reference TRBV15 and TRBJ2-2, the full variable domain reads DAMVIQNPRYQVTQFGKPVTLSCSQTLNHNVMYWYQQKSSQAPKLLFHYYDKDFNNEADTPDNFQSRRPNTSFCFLDIRSPGLGDTAMYLCATSRQGSTGELFFGEGSRLTVL.

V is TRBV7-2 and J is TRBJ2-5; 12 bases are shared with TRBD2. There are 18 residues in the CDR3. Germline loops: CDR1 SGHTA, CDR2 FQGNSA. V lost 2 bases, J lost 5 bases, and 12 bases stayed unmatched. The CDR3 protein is CASSLRASGGADVETQYF. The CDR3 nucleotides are TGTGCCAGCAGCTTAAGAGCTAGCGGGGGGGCGGACGTTGAGACCCAGTACTTC.

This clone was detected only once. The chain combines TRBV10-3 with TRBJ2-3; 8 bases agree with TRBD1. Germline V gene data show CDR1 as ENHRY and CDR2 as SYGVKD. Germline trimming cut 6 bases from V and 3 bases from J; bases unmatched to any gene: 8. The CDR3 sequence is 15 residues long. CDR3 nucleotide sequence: TGTGCCATCAGACAAGGACAGGGTCCAACAGATACGCAGTATTTT. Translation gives CAIRQGQGPTDTQYF.

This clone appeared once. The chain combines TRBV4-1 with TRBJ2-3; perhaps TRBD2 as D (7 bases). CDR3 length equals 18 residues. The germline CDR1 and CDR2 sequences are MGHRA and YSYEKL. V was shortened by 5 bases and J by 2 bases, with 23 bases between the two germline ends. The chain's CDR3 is CASSSPLLGGLSTDTQYF. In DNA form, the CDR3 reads TGCGCCAGCAGCTCCCCTCTACTCGGGGGGCTCTCCACAGATACGCAGTATTTT.

In DNA form, the CDR3 reads TGTGCCAGCAGCCCTTTGTATTTGCAGAATGAGCAGTTCTTC. Translation: CASSPLYLQNEQFF. This chain uses TRBV7-8 with TRBJ2-1; no clear D gene. Germline CDR1 reads SGHVS; CDR2 reads FQNEAQ. This CDR3 spans 14 amino acids. Trimming removed 5 bases from V and 7 bases from J, with 15 bases in between.

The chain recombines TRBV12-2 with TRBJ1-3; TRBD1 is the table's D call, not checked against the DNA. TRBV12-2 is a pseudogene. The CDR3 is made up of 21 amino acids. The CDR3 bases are TGTGCAAGTCGCTCCACTCACCCCGGGGACAGGGGGGTCCTCTCTGGAAACACCATATATTTT. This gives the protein CASRSTHPGDRGVLSGNTIYF.

The CDR3 loop is CASSLTSFTDTQYF. DNA of the CDR3: TGTGCCAGCAGCTTAACTTCTTTCACAGATACGCAGTATTTT. The J gene is TRBJ2-3, the V gene TRBV7-3; D is unclear. CDR3 length: 14 amino acids. Germline loops: CDR1 SGHTA, CDR2 FQGTGA. Trimming took 0 bases from V and 2 from J, leaving 6 bases between them.

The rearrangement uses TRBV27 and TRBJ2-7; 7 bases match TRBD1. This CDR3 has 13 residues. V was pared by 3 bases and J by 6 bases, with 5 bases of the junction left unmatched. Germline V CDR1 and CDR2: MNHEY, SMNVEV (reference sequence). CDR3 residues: CASSLLGGFEQYF. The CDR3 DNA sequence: TGTGCCAGCAGTTTGTTAGGGGGCTTCGAGCAGTACTTC.

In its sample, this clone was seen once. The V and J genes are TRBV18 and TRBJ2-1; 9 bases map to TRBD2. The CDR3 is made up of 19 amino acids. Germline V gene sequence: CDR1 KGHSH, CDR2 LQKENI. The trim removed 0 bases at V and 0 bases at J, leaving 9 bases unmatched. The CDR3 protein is CASSPPWGSGGHSYNEQFF. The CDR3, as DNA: TGTGCCAGCTCACCACCGTGGGGTAGCGGGGGTCACTCCTACAATGAGCAGTTCTTC.

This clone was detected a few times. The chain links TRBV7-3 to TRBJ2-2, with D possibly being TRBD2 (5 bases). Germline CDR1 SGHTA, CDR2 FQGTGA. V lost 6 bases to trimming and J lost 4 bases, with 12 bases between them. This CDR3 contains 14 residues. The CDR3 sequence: CASSSRAGTGELFF. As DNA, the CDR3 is TGTGCCAGCAGTTCGAGGGCGGGCACCGGGGAGCTGTTTTTT.

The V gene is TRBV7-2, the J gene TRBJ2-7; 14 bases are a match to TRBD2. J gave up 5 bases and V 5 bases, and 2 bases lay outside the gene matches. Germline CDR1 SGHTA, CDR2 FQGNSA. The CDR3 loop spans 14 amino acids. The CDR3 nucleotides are TGTGCCAGCAGCGGGACTAGCGGGAGTAACGAGCAGTACTTC. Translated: CASSGTSGSNEQYF.